The T cell receptor (beta chain) described here comes from a study of vaccination effects on CD4 cells after COVID-19. Study background: Peptide-pool stimulation followed by sequencing identified expanded antigen-specific CD4+ clonotypes in the ViraFEST assay. Overall study results and limits: Late after vaccination, infection- and vaccine-induced clones showed marked clonal contraction.

As for this clone: Its antigen is as yet unknown.

It was after nine to ten days of culture that CD4+ T cells were isolated. Vaccinated recipients, who were negative for nucleocapsid antibodies, had no history of SARS-CoV-2 infection. It was on days 3 and 7 that half the medium was replaced with IL-2 medium. CDR1 is MNHEY and CDR2 is SVGEGT in the germline V gene. The CDR3 is made up of 13 amino acids. Trimming removed 4 bases from V and 4 bases from J; junction bases left unmatched: 1. Some clones are missing from TCRdb's copy, which holds only in-frame ones; the method was immunoSEQ multiplex PCR. The sample has under 40,000 clones, roughly 65% seen once; the top ten hold 4% to 4.5%.

J is TRBJ1-5 and V is TRBV6-2 or TRBV6-3, with 7 bases identical to TRBD1. This specimen was CD4+ T cells from PBMCs cultured without peptide, taken before COVID-19 vaccination. The TCR originated in a human donor who received a COVID-19 vaccine. The CDR3 reads CASSWDSNQPQHF. In DNA, the CDR3 is TGTGCCAGCAGTTGGGACAGTAATCAGCCCCAGCATTTT.